The T cell receptor beta chain under discussion was sequenced for a study of blood T cell repertoires in COVID-19. Method: immunoSEQ multiplex PCR; TCRdb's copy keeps in-frame clones and lacks some. The data contain about 190,000 clones, about four fifths of them singletons. With V trimmed by 3 bases and J by 4 bases, 9 bases remained unmatched. Per germline, CDR1 SGDLS and CDR2 YYNGEE. The CDR3 is made up of 15 amino acids. The V gene is TRBV9, the J gene TRBJ1-2; 7 nucleotides line up with TRBD1. The sequencing input was PBMCs or T cells enriched from blood (not recorded which). The clonotype comes from a woman in her thirties who had recovered from COVID-19. The CDR3 coding sequence is TGTGCCAGCAGCGATTATACAGGGGTATCCTATGGCTACACCTTC. It yields the protein CASSDYTGVSYGYTF.